Below, one T cell receptor (beta chain) is given with its context. The antigen remains undetermined. TCRdb derives one entry per CDR3 protein from the 5' RACE reads, leaving out DNA. Its table records just over 300,000 distinct CDR3 sequences. The sample is drawn from a study of monozygotic twins with inflammatory bowel disease. Findings and caveats of the study: Versus healthy twins, IBD patients showed fewer clonotypes shared with others, especially with disease activity.

CDR1 and CDR2 (germline): SQVTM, ANQGSEA. The CDR3 length is 13 residues. This sequence was found in a human donor with ulcerative colitis or Crohn's disease, or a healthy co-twin of an affected twin (not recorded which). The gene calls are TRBV29-1 and TRBJ1-2; TCRdb picks TRBD1, but there is no DNA to check that call. The sequenced material came from blood. The CDR3 sequence is CSVQRGRNYGYTF.